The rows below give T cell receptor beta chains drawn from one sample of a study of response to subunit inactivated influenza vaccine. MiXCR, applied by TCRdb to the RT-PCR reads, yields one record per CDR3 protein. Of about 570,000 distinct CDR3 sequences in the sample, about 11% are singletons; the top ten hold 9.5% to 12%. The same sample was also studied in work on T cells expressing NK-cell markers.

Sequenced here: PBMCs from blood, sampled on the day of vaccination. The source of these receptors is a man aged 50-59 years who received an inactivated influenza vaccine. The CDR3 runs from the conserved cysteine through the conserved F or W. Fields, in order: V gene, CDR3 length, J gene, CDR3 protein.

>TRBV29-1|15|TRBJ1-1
CSVRVGVAVNTEAFF
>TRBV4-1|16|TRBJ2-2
CASSQQWGGNTGELFF
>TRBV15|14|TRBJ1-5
CATSRVNVGQPQHF
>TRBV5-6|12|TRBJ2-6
CASSYGANVLTF
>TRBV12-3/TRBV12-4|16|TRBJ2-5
CASSLASLGGRETQYF
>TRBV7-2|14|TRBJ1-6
CASSLQSGNSPLHF
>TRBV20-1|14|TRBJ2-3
CSANSAGSTDTQYF
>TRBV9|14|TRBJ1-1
CASSYGGGPTEAFF
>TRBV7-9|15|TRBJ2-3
CASSLTSGSSDTQYF
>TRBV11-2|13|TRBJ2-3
CASARGRTDTQYF
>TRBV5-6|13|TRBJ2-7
CASSLAVGNEQYF
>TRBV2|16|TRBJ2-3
CASSEQGALGTDTQYF
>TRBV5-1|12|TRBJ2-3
CASSSVFDTQYF
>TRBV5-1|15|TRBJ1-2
CASSLGLARYYGYTF
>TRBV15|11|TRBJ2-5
CATGREETQYF
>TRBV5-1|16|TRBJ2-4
CASSDGQGGAKNIQYF
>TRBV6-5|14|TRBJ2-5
CASSYTLEGETQYF